The present entry profiles one T cell receptor (beta chain) with its context. Its antigen has not been determined. Base qualities are missing; no much larger clone stands one base away. This entry comes from a study of T cells after yellow fever vaccination (dated by TCRdb to the late 2010s). Describing the broader study: Libraries from fractions with low cell numbers were prepared with the SMART-Seq v4 Ultra Low Input RNA kit. To follow T-cell clones before and after primary and booster YFV17D yellow fever vaccination, bulk TCR alpha and beta repertoires were sequenced over time. Two healthy male donors, one aged 18 to 30 and one aged 30 to 40 years, made up the cohort. Blood samples were taken at several timepoints before and after primary and secondary immunization, and bulk PBMC replicates and cell subsets were isolated. Results and caveats for the whole study, not just this receptor: FACS-sorted repertoires could contain abundant contaminating clonotypes from the bulk population, so computational filtering was required. After the booster, most clones that had expanded after primary vaccination were detected again (about 97% of CD4 and more than 85% of CD8), suggesting broad maintenance of memory. Only two donors were included in the study, so the extent to which the findings can be generalized is limited. A small share of clonotypes was detected in both CD4 and CD8 compartments, with the overlap likely arising from convergent recombination. The secondary T-cell response was weaker than the primary response but faster, peaking on day 5 instead of day 15.

Synthesis of TCR cDNA relied on 5'RACE template switching, a step that introduced a universal primer site along with unique molecular identifiers. Priming for cDNA synthesis came from both the TCR alpha and TCR beta constant segments. Two PCR steps were used to amplify libraries, with sample barcodes and sequencing adapters being added in the second step. Sequencing of libraries was performed on Illumina HiSeq 2500 (2x100 bp) or NovaSeq (2x150 bp). The original methods were these. Demultiplexing of reads and collapsing into UMI consensus sequences were performed with MIGEC, and V(D)J alignment was carried out with MiXCR. Clonotypes responding to the vaccine were identified with edgeR on replicate PBMC samples, with the criteria of FDR below 0.01 and a log2 fold change above 5 up to day 15. Each bulk clonotype received a CD4 or CD8 identity based on whether the sequenced CD4 or CD8 repertoire contained that clonotype at higher abundance. TCRdb applied fastp at Q25 and MiXCR to the public reads, then kept only in-frame beta chains. Identical CDR3 proteins give one entry, which carries the most common genes and DNA. TCRdb's processing, not the authors', yielded these V and J calls. A total of 200,000 to 250,000 distinct CDR3 sequences appear in this sample, 6.9% of them only once. Jointly, the top ten make up approximately 0.87% of the sample.

The treatment or condition tag for this specimen amounts to: live attenuated yellow fever vaccine strain. A standard Ficoll-Paque protocol was used to isolate PBMCs from peripheral blood. Dynabeads CD4 and CD8 positive selection kits were used to isolate CD4 and CD8 T-cell fractions. TriZol was used to extract RNA from bulk PBMCs, from CD4 and CD8 fractions, and from dextramer-positive and dextramer-negative fractions. According to the germline V gene (reference sequence), CDR1 reads DFQATT and CDR2 reads SNEGSKA. Unmatched junction bases come to 8, with V trimmed by 6 bases and J by 7 bases. The CDR3, from cysteine to phenylalanine, totals 12 residues. The entry retains the CDR3 DNA only, 36 bases that are in frame from base 1.

This clonotype originated in a man aged 25-40 years who received the YFV17D yellow fever vaccine. In this chain, TRBV20-1 is recombined with TRBJ1-2; a stretch of 7 junction bases matches TRBD1. Here the sequenced sample was CD4+ T cells sorted from PBMCs, taken 15 days after the yellow fever booster vaccination. The sequenced DNA: TGCAGTGCCACCGACAGGGTAGGTGGCTACACCTTC. Its translation reads: CSATDRVGGYTF.